Listed below are T cell receptor beta chains from one sample, sequenced in a study of T cells in lung cancer brain metastases. Libraries were prepared by immunoSEQ multiplex PCR; TCRdb keeps only in-frame clonotypes and omits some of them. This sample carries about 6,600 clones, around 86% of them seen once, and the ten largest clones take 4% to 6%. The specimen was tumor tissue from the primary lung tumor. These TCRs come from a man aged 45-60 years with non-small cell lung cancer. Each CDR3 is given with its conserved first and last residue. Fields, in order: V gene, CDR3 length, clone size, D gene, J gene, CDR3 DNA, CDR3 protein. A D gene is named only where the DNA matches it firmly. Where a row states a size, it is once, few, many or the class of an expanded clone; other rows omit it.

TRBV7-9	12	.	.	TRBJ1-1	TGTGCCAGCAGCTCGGACAGAGGTGAAGCTTTCTTT	CASSSDRGEAFF
TRBV6-5	14	.	.	TRBJ2-5	TGTGCCAGCAGTTACCAGCAGGGTAGGGAGACCCAGTACTTC	CASSYQQGRETQYF
TRBV25-1	15	.	.	TRBJ1-2	TGTGCCAGCAGTGAATTTAAAGGGACTAACTATGGCTACACCTTC	CASSEFKGTNYGYTF
TRBV11-2	14	.	.	TRBJ2-5	TGTGCCAGCAGCTTAGAACGGGTGTGGGAGACCCAGTACTTC	CASSLERVWETQYF
TRBV5-1	13	.	.	TRBJ1-5	TGCGCCAGCAGCTTTAACACCAATCAGCCCCAGCATTTT	CASSFNTNQPQHF
TRBV18	18	.	TRBD1	TRBJ1-2	TGTGCCAGCTCACCGCTACCGGGACAGGGTGCCTCAGACTATGGCTACACCTTC	CASSPLPGQGASDYGYTF
TRBV4-1	18	.	TRBD1	TRBJ1-5	TGCGCCAGCAGCCAGAGAACCCCCGGGACAGGGGGCAATCAGCCCCAGCATTTT	CASSQRTPGTGGNQPQHF
TRBV5-1	13	.	.	TRBJ2-2	TGCGCCAGCAGCGCCACAGGGACCGGGGAGCTGTTTTTT	CASSATGTGELFF
TRBV2	13	.	.	TRBJ2-5	TGTGCCAGCAACCCCTATTTCCAAGAGACCCAGTACTTC	CASNPYFQETQYF
TRBV29-1	16	.	TRBD1	TRBJ2-7	TGCAGCGCTGTGCTGGGGCTTGGGACAGGGTCTTACGAGCAGTACTTC	CSAVLGLGTGSYEQYF
TRBV7-9	15	few	.	TRBJ1-5	TGTGCCAGCAGCCCAACTGAGGCAGGCAATCAGCCCCAGCATTTT	CASSPTEAGNQPQHF
TRBV11-2	12	.	.	TRBJ1-2	TGTGCCAGCAGCTTCCCAAACTATGGCTACACCTTC	CASSFPNYGYTF
TRBV30	13	.	.	TRBJ1-5	TGTGCCTGGAGTAGTCATAGCAATCAGCCCCAGCATTTT	CAWSSHSNQPQHF
TRBV10-3	13	once	.	TRBJ1-5	TGTGCCATCAGTGACCTGCAGGGCCAGCCCCAGCATTTT	CAISDLQGQPQHF
TRBV30	14	.	.	TRBJ1-5	TGTGCCTGGAGTGTTCTCCAGGGCGGTCAGCCCCAGCATTTT	CAWSVLQGGQPQHF
TRBV6-5	13	once	.	TRBJ1-2	TGTGCCAGCATTATGGTGGGGGCCCGTGGCTACACCTTC	CASIMVGARGYTF
TRBV7-9	13	.	.	TRBJ1-6	TGTGCCAGCAGCTTAGAGGTCCCTTCACCCCTCCACTTT	CASSLEVPSPLHF
TRBV6-6	16	.	.	TRBJ1-3	TGTGCCAGCAGTTACTCGAGGGGGGCCTCTGGAAACACCATATATTTT	CASSYSRGASGNTIYF
TRBV5-1	14	.	.	TRBJ1-1	TGCGCCAGCAGCCAGGAGGGACGGAACACTGAAGCTTTCTTT	CASSQEGRNTEAFF
TRBV4-1	14	.	.	TRBJ1-2	TGCGCCAGCAGCCAAGTCGGCAACTTCTATGGCTACACCTTC	CASSQVGNFYGYTF
TRBV7-9	18	.	.	TRBJ1-1	TGTGCCAGCAGCTCAACCCGTCTACGGGGGGGGGCTGGGACTGAAGCTTTCTTT	CASSSTRLRGGAGTEAFF
TRBV11-2	15	.	.	TRBJ1-6	TGTGCCAGCAGCCGGGCGGGGCCCCGGGGTTCACCCCTCCACTTT	CASSRAGPRGSPLHF
TRBV7-9	14	.	.	TRBJ2-6	TGTGCCAACGAGGAAAAACTTGGGGCCAACGTCCTGACTTTC	CANEEKLGANVLTF
TRBV5-4	13	.	.	TRBJ1-1	TGTGCCAGCAGCTTGGTGGGAGGGGCTGAAGCTTTCTTT	CASSLVGGAEAFF
TRBV7-2	15	.	.	TRBJ2-5	TGTGCCAGCAGCTGGAGGGGATCGTACCAAGAGACCCAGTACTTC	CASSWRGSYQETQYF
TRBV30	19	.	.	TRBJ1-6	TGTGCCTGGAGAGCGAGCTTGGGACGGCAGAGCTCCTATAATTCACCCCTCCACTTT	CAWRASLGRQSSYNSPLHF
TRBV18	17	few	TRBD2	TRBJ2-2	TGTGCCAGCTCCCCCCGAGCGGGGGACGCGAACACCGGGGAGCTGTTTTTT	CASSPRAGDANTGELFF
TRBV7-2	15	.	TRBD2	TRBJ2-5	TGTGCCAGCAGCGCTTCGACTAGCGGCAAAGAGACCCAGTACTTC	CASSASTSGKETQYF
TRBV6-5	15	.	TRBD2	TRBJ2-2	TGTGCCAGCAAGGATTCGGGAGGAAGGACCGGGGAGCTGTTTTTT	CASKDSGGRTGELFF